The sequence of this TCR beta chain was determined in a study of T cells after yellow fever vaccination. Template switching by 5'RACE produced TCR cDNA, adding a universal primer site and UMIs. Each CDR3 protein is one row after TCRdb ran MiXCR on the 5' RACE reads. The sample has a few hundred thousand distinct CDR3 sequences; 8% to 9.5% are singletons. The CDR3 length is 15 residues. V trimming: 5 bases; J trimming: 4 bases; junction bases outside the gene matches: 8. Germline V CDR1 and CDR2: SGHDN, FVKESK. Study observations and caveats: CD4 and CD8 compartments shared a small share of clonotypes, likely from convergent recombination. High-abundance clonotypes from the bulk population could contaminate FACS-sorted repertoires.

This clonotype was observed at least ten times. Its antigen is undetermined. This specimen was PBMCs, taken about 41 days after the first yellow fever vaccination. The chain recombines TRBV14 with TRBJ1-1, with 9 bases lining up with TRBD1. This TCR came from a man between 18 and 29 years old who received the YFV17D yellow fever vaccine. The CDR3 bases are TGTGCCAGCAGCTCACAGGGGGCGCAGAGCACTGAAGCTTTCTTT. This codes for CASSSQGAQSTEAFF.